Below, one T cell receptor (beta chain) is given with its context. The target antigen is unknown. Germline and junction disagree at one end, which may indicate a read error. This record belongs to a study of T cells after posttransplantation cyclophosphamide. Study-level points and caveats: TRB clonality was highly associated with recipient CMV seropositivity and reactivation.

Produced via immunoSEQ multiplex PCR; TCRdb's table is partial and in-frame only. Among tens of thousands of clones listed, more than 70% were seen once. This CDR3 comprises 15 residues. Germline V gene data show CDR1 as MNHNS and CDR2 as SASEGT. This chain joins TRBV6-1 and TRBJ2-1; possibly TRBD1 or TRBD2 for D (6 bases each). The receptor was isolated from a man aged 25 to 40 with a blood cancer, CMV-positive, and with a related stem cell donor. The sample was PBMCs. The CDR3 region is CASREGGRRYNEQFF. The DNA of the CDR3 is TGTGCCAGCAGGGAAGGGGGGAGGAGGTACAATGAGCAGTTCTTC.